This T cell receptor (beta chain) was sequenced in a study of T cells after yellow fever vaccination. Looking at the study overall: Libraries from low-cell-number fractions were prepared with the SMART-Seq v4 Ultra Low Input RNA kit. Study results and caveats: Most clones from primary vaccination resurfaced after the booster (around 97% CD4, over 85% CD8).

V lost 10 bases to trimming and J lost 7 bases; unmatched junction nucleotides: 15. CDR3 length: 16 residues. The V gene's germline CDR1 is MDHEN and CDR2 SYDVKM. Conversion of TCR transcripts into cDNA relied on 5'RACE template switching, which added a universal primer site and UMIs. MiXCR, run by TCRdb on the 5' RACE reads, gives a single entry per CDR3 protein. The sample records under 350,000 distinct CDR3 sequences, about 4% being singletons. This clonotype came up many times. Antigen specificity is unknown. Sample: PBMCs, taken 5 days after the yellow fever booster vaccination. The origin of this receptor is a man younger than 30 who received the YFV17D yellow fever vaccine. The chain carries TRBV28 and TRBJ1-6; 8 nucleotides agree with TRBD1. The DNA of the CDR3 is TGTGCCACCAGCTTGACCGGGACAGGCCTCAATTCACCCCTCCACTTT. Residues: CATSLTGTGLNSPLHF. The full variable domain, with the rest looked up from reference TRBV28 and TRBJ1-6, is DVKVTQSSRYLVKRTGEKVFLECVQDMDHENMFWYRQDPGLGLRLIYFSYDVKMKEKGDIPEGYSVSREKKERFSLILESASTNQTSMYLCATSLTGTGLNSPLHFGNGTRLTVT.